The 20 T cell receptor beta chains given below trace back to one sample, sequenced in a study of blood T cells in healthy people across ages (dated by TCRdb to between 2015 and 2017). The protocol used for the library was 5' RACE. The instrument was an Illumina HiSeq 2500. A second PCR of roughly 6 to 12 cycles was run with a J-beta primer mix and a sample-barcoded 5' primer. The raw public data were reprocessed by TCRdb itself: fastp quality trimming at Q25, MiXCR clonotype calling, in-frame beta chains only. Each record represents a unique CDR3 protein, reported with the most common genes and DNA among its rows. Here the sample has approximately 800,000 distinct CDR3 sequences; approximately 25% occur a single time. Together, the top ten hold 3.7% of the sample. This same sample was also part of a study on T cells of mothers and their children.

Specimen: blood. These receptors came from a boy younger than 18 in good health.

The rearrangement uses TRBV2 and TRBJ2-1, with no clear D. Deletions cut 4 bases from V and 9 bases from J, with 10 bases between. The length of the CDR3 is 12 residues. Germline CDR1 SNHLY, CDR2 FYNNEI. This CDR3 reads CASSGGGSEQFF. CDR3 sequence (DNA): TGTGCCAGCAGTGGTGGTGGCAGTGAGCAGTTCTTC.

The chain carries TRBV7-6 and TRBJ1-4, with 9 bases aligning to TRBD1. The CDR3 sequence is 16 residues long. CDR1 is SGHVS and CDR2 is FNYEAQ in the germline V gene. V lost 4 bases, J lost 7 bases, and 10 bases stayed unmatched. The CDR3 loop is CASSSKQGALGEKLFF. The CDR3 DNA reads as TGTGCCAGCAGCTCTAAACAGGGGGCACTTGGTGAAAAACTGTTTTTT. Combining the CDR3 with reference TRBV7-6 and TRBJ1-4 gives the whole variable domain GAGVSQSPRYKVTKRGQDVALRCDPISGHVSLYWYRQALGQGPEFLTYFNYEAQQDKSGLPNDRFSAERPEGSISTLTIQRTEQRDSAMYRCASSSKQGALGEKLFFGSGTQLSVL.

This clonotype was seen a handful of times. The J gene is TRBJ2-7, the V gene TRBV29-1; perhaps TRBD2 as D (5 bases). The ends were cut back, 1 base at V and 0 bases at J, with 7 bases in the middle. The CDR3 is 13 amino acids. The germline CDR1 and CDR2 sequences are SQVTM and ANQGSEA. The CDR3: CSVEAGYSYEQYF. The DNA for the CDR3 is TGCAGCGTTGAAGCGGGGTACTCCTACGAGCAGTACTTC.

This clonotype was found many times. The chain couples TRBV6-6 to TRBJ1-3, with TRBD1 matching over 7 bases. The CDR3 runs 14 residues. The ends lost 6 bases at V and 2 bases at J; junction bases unmatched: 4. The germline gives CDR1 MNHNY, CDR2 SVGAGI (reference sequence). The CDR3: CASRVGTAGNTIYF. The DNA of the CDR3 is TGTGCCAGCAGGGTAGGGACAGCTGGAAACACCATATATTTT.

This clonotype showed up just a few times. This chain connects TRBV27 to TRBJ2-5; no clear D gene. The J call is in doubt because the DNA end fits TRBJ2-1 better. The CDR3 covers 12 residues. Germline V gene data show CDR1 as MNHEY and CDR2 as SMNVEV (reference sequence). CDR3 coding DNA: TGTGCCAGCAGTCCCCCCTCTTTCGAGCAGTTCTTC. Residues: CASSPPSFEQFF.

The V call is TRBV28, the J call TRBJ2-7, with D maybe TRBD1 (5 bases). Germline CDR1 reads MDHEN; CDR2 reads SYDVKM. The ends were cut back, 5 bases at V and 0 bases at J, with 17 bases in the middle. The CDR3 has 16 residues. The CDR3 bases are TGTGCCAGCAGTGGATCCGACAGCAGATTCTCCTACGAGCAGTACTTC. Translating gives CASSGSDSRFSYEQYF.

The J gene is TRBJ1-1, the V gene TRBV5-1, with D hard to call. V lost 3 bases and J lost 0, with 15 bases in between. Germline loops: CDR1 SGHRS, CDR2 YFSETQ. CDR3 size: 16 residues. The CDR3 DNA is TGCGCCAGCAGCTCGGCTAAGAATAATTTGAACACTGAAGCTTTCTTT. Translation gives CASSSAKNNLNTEAFF.

The chain uses TRBV7-9 and TRBJ2-7; the match to TRBD2 covers 15 bases. The better agreement between TRBJ2-1 and the DNA end casts doubt on the J call. CDR1 is SEHNR and CDR2 is FQNEAQ in the germline V gene (reference sequence). The CDR3 has 17 residues. The CDR3 reads CASSPSFGTSGRTEQFF. The CDR3 nucleotides are TGTGCCAGCAGCCCCTCCTTTGGGACTAGCGGGAGGACTGAGCAGTTCTTC.

The chain has TRBV20-1 and TRBJ2-1; weak D call: TRBD2 (6 bases). CDR1 and CDR2 (germline): DFQATT, SNEGSKA (reference sequence). V was shortened by 3 bases and J by 6 bases, with 15 bases between the two germline ends. This CDR3 has 14 amino acids. This CDR3 reads CSASGVGAGNEQFF. CDR3 DNA sequence: TGCAGTGCTAGTGGAGTGGGAGCGGGCAATGAGCAGTTCTTC.

This chain links TRBV10-2 with TRBJ1-1, with D perhaps matching TRBD1 (5 bases). Trimming removed 3 bases at V and 5 bases at J, with 13 bases between. This CDR3 region has 14 residues. Germline lookup yields CDR1 WSHSY and CDR2 SAAADI. CDR3 protein: CASSERGMRTEAFF. The CDR3 DNA reads TGCGCCAGCAGTGAAAGGGGAATGAGGACTGAAGCTTTCTTT.

Only a few counts were recorded for this clonotype. This rearrangement joins TRBV20-1 to TRBJ2-5, with TRBD2 identical over 10 bases. The length of the CDR3 is 14 residues. The V and J ends lost 6 bases and 4 bases, in that order; junction bases with no gene match: 8. Germline loops: CDR1 DFQATT, CDR2 SNEGSKA (reference sequence). The CDR3 loop is CSAHRAGGLETQYF. The CDR3, as DNA: TGCAGTGCGCACAGAGCGGGAGGGCTAGAGACCCAGTACTTC.

This clonotype was seen a single time. The chain has TRBV5-1 and TRBJ1-2; TRBD1 might be the D (6 bases). Germline CDR1 and CDR2: SGHRS and YFSETQ. The CDR3 sequence is 15 residues long. V was pared by 0 bases and J by 2 bases, with 11 bases between. This CDR3 reads CASSLEPGQNYGYTF. CDR3 coding DNA: TGCGCCAGCAGCTTGGAACCGGGACAAAACTATGGCTACACCTTC. Complete variable domain (other parts from reference TRBV5-1 and TRBJ1-2): KAGVTQTPRYLIKTRGQQVTLSCSPISGHRSVSWYQQTPGQGLQFLFEYFSETQRNKGNFPGRFSGRQFSNSRSEMNVSTLELGDSALYLCASSLEPGQNYGYTFGSGTRLTVV.

Comments on this clonotype: At one of its ends the junction is not consistent with the germline gene, which may arise from a read error. The chain recombines TRBV6-1 with TRBJ2-1, with TRBD2 matching over 10 bases. CDR1 and CDR2 (germline): MNHNS, SASEGT. The CDR3 runs 15 residues. Here the CDR3 DNA reads TGTGCCAGCAGGCTAGCGGGAGAGGGGTACAACGAGCAGTTCTTC. This sequence encodes CASRLAGEGYNEQFF.

This clonotype was seen repeatedly, ten times or more. The rearrangement joins TRBV7-2 to TRBJ2-3; no definite D call. V was trimmed by 5 bases and J by 2 bases, leaving 5 bases between them. This CDR3 has 12 residues. Germline V gene sequence: CDR1 SGHTA, CDR2 FQGNSA. The CDR3 coding sequence is TGTGCCAGCAGCCCCTACACAGATACGCAGTATTTT. Its translation: CASSPYTDTQYF.

V and J are TRBV7-2 and TRBJ2-5, with D unclear. The DNA matches TRBJ2-7 better at its end, which makes the J call doubtful. Germline V lookup: CDR1 SGHTA, CDR2 FQGNSA. The CDR3 has 13 residues. The CDR3 spells CASSSRMAYEQYF. The CDR3, as DNA: TGTGCCAGCAGCTCCCGGATGGCCTACGAGCAGTACTTC.

This clonotype was detected a few times. V usage is TRBV6-2 or TRBV6-3 and J usage is TRBJ2-3; 8 nucleotides agree with TRBD2. Losses at the gene ends were 0 bases for V and 2 bases for J; bases not matched to a gene: 7. Germline V gene lookup returns CDR1 MNHEY and CDR2 SVGEGT. The CDR3 has 17 amino acids. CDR3 amino acids: CASSYSLAGRHTDTQYF. The CDR3, as DNA: TGTGCCAGCAGTTACTCCTTAGCGGGACGCCACACAGATACGCAGTATTTT.

This clonotype has only a few counts. The chain carries TRBV9 and TRBJ1-1; weak D call: TRBD1 (5 bases). The CDR3 loop spans 16 amino acids. CDR1 is SGDLS, CDR2 YYNGEE, per germline. V was clipped by 3 bases and J by 1 base, with 16 bases between them. CDR3 residues: CASSEDPGVGNTEAFF. In DNA, the CDR3 is TGTGCCAGCAGCGAAGATCCGGGGGTGGGGAACACTGAAGCTTTCTTT. Complete variable domain (other parts from reference TRBV9 and TRBJ1-1): DSGVTQTPKHLITATGQRVTLRCSPRSGDLSVYWYQQSLDQGLQFLIQYYNGEERAKGNILERFSAQQFPDLHSELNLSSLELGDSALYFCASSEDPGVGNTEAFFGQGTRLTVV.

The chain is built from TRBV27 and TRBJ2-3; TRBD1 agrees at 7 bases. This CDR3 has 15 amino acids. Germline lookup yields CDR1 MNHEY and CDR2 SMNVEV (reference sequence). V shed 5 bases and J 2 bases; nucleotides not matched to a gene: 7. The CDR3 here is CASSAWTGHTDTQYF. The CDR3 region has the DNA TGTGCCAGCAGTGCGTGGACAGGTCACACAGATACGCAGTATTTT.

This chain links TRBV20-1 with TRBJ2-1; 12 nucleotides match TRBD2. This CDR3 comprises 16 residues. From germline, CDR1 is DFQATT and CDR2 SNEGSKA (reference sequence). V trimming: 3 bases; J trimming: 2 bases; junction bases outside the gene matches: 5. The CDR3 here is CSARLAGGPAYNEQFF. The DNA for the CDR3 is TGCAGTGCTAGGCTAGCGGGGGGGCCGGCCTACAATGAGCAGTTCTTC.

V usage is TRBV6-2 or TRBV6-3 and J usage is TRBJ2-5; 7 positions match TRBD2. The better agreement between TRBJ2-1 and the DNA end casts doubt on the J call. The CDR3 is 17 amino acids. In germline, CDR1 is MNHEY, CDR2 SVGEGT. CDR3 region: CASSYLLALNSGNEQFF. Written as DNA, the CDR3 is TGTGCCAGCAGTTACTTACTAGCGCTTAACTCCGGGAATGAGCAGTTCTTC.